The 15 T cell receptor beta chains presented below share a single source sample, sequenced in a study of blood T cell repertoires in COVID-19. Sequencing used immunoSEQ multiplex PCR; TCRdb keeps in-frame clones, though not all of them. The sample has more than 25,000 clones; over 75% are singletons. Sample: peripheral blood. All receptors come from a middle-aged man with active COVID-19.

The genes are TRBV4-2 and TRBJ1-2, with D perhaps TRBD1 (6 bases). CDR3 length: 16 amino acids. The germline CDR1 and CDR2 sequences are LGHNA and YNFKEQ. The V and J ends lost 3 bases and 2 bases respectively, with 16 bases between them. The CDR3 reads CASSQTSLTGNYGYTF. Written as DNA, the CDR3 is TGTGCCAGCAGCCAGACTTCCCTCACAGGGAACTATGGCTACACCTTC.

The V call is TRBV21-1, the J call TRBJ1-2; no DNA check was done on the table's D call, TRBD1. TRBV21-1 constitutes a pseudogene. This CDR3 comprises 17 residues. The CDR3 is CASSKAPIGDRAYGYTF. The CDR3 DNA reads TGTGCCAGCAGCAAAGCCCCAATTGGGGACAGGGCTTATGGCTACACCTTC.

The J gene is TRBJ2-7, the V gene TRBV5-1; 9 bases agree with TRBD1. CDR1 is SGHRS and CDR2 is YFSETQ in the germline V gene. The length of the CDR3 is 14 residues. With V trimmed by 2 bases and J by 5 bases, 5 bases remained unmatched. The CDR3 DNA follows: TGCGCCAGCAGCTTTTACAGGGGGCACGACGAGCAGTACTTC. It yields the protein CASSFYRGHDEQYF.

The J gene is TRBJ2-2, the V gene TRBV24-1, with 8 bases identical to TRBD1. Germline lookup yields CDR1 KGHDR and CDR2 SFDVKD. The ends lost 12 bases at V and 2 bases at J; junction bases unmatched: 7. This CDR3 contains 14 residues. The CDR3 coding sequence is TGTGCCGCTGAGGACAGGGTTAACACCGGGGAGCTGTTTTTT. This gives the protein CAAEDRVNTGELFF.

This rearrangement joins TRBV18 to TRBJ1-1; TRBD1 might be the D (6 bases). From germline, CDR1 is KGHSH and CDR2 LQKENI. The CDR3 covers 14 residues. V was clipped by 0 bases and J by 10 bases, with 15 bases between them. The CDR3 sequence: CASSPPLRDRLAFF. The CDR3, as DNA: TGTGCCAGCTCACCACCCCTTCGAGACAGGTTAGCTTTCTTT.

The J gene is TRBJ2-5, the V gene TRBV18; 7 bases map to TRBD2. Germline CDR1 is KGHSH and CDR2 is LQKENI. Trimming took 1 base from V and 5 from J; bases not matched to a gene: 4. This CDR3 has 14 amino acids. CDR3 sequence: CASSPQRGRETQYF. The CDR3, as DNA: TGTGCCAGCTCACCACAGCGGGGTCGGGAGACCCAGTACTTC.

The V and J genes are TRBV28 and TRBJ1-4; TRBD1 agrees at 11 bases. Germline loops: CDR1 MDHEN, CDR2 SYDVKM. CDR3 size: 15 residues. Losses at the gene ends were 7 bases for V and 8 bases for J; bases not matched to a gene: 9. The CDR3 DNA follows: TGTGCCAGCACTCAGAGGACAGGGGGCCGGGAAAAACTGTTTTTT. Amino acids: CASTQRTGGREKLFF.

This sequence joins TRBV27 and TRBJ2-7; possible D gene TRBD2, 5 bases. Per germline, CDR1 MNHEY and CDR2 SMNVEV (reference sequence). CDR3 size: 14 residues. The V gene lost 3 bases and the J gene lost 5 bases, with 14 bases spanning the gap. DNA of the CDR3: TGTGCCAGCAGTTTTTCGGACTTCGGCGACGAGCAGTACTTC. Protein: CASSFSDFGDEQYF.

The V and J genes are TRBV5-4 and TRBJ2-3; 7 nucleotides align to TRBD2. This CDR3 has 15 residues. J gave up 4 bases and V 0 bases, and 5 bases lay outside the gene matches. The V gene's germline CDR1 is SGHNT and CDR2 YYREEE (reference sequence). The CDR3 region has the DNA TGTGCCAGCAGCTTGGATCCCGGGGGGTCAGATACGCAGTATTTT. This translates into CASSLDPGGSDTQYF.

The V call is TRBV21-1, the J call TRBJ2-1; TRBD2 was called by the table and not checked on the DNA. TRBV21-1 is deemed a pseudogene. The CDR3 contains 19 residues. The CDR3 bases are TGTGCCAGTTTAACGGGGGGACTAGCGGGAGTAATAGCCTACAATGAGCAGTTCTTC. Its protein is CASLTGGLAGVIAYNEQFF.

The chain is built from TRBV25-1 and TRBJ2-5; 12 nucleotides align to TRBD1. This CDR3 is built from 16 residues. Losses at the gene ends were 6 bases for V and 7 bases for J; bases not matched to a gene: 12. Germline CDR1 MGHDK, CDR2 SYGVNS. The CDR3: CASRAQGTGGVGTQYF. For the CDR3, the DNA is TGTGCCAGCAGGGCCCAGGGGACAGGGGGCGTCGGGACCCAGTACTTC.

The chain links TRBV24-1 to TRBJ1-1, with a possible D match to TRBD1 (6 bases). Deletions cut 4 bases from V and 4 bases from J, with 15 bases between. The CDR3 loop spans 15 amino acids. CDR1 and CDR2 (germline): KGHDR, SFDVKD. The DNA for the CDR3 is TGTGCCACCAGTGAGAACAGGGCCTTCGGCACTGAAGCTTTCTTT. Translation gives CATSENRAFGTEAFF.

This chain links TRBV28 with TRBJ1-5, with 8 bases matching TRBD1. The CDR3 extends over 16 amino acids. Germline assignment: CDR1 MDHEN and CDR2 SYDVKM. V lost 5 bases to trimming and J lost 1 base; unmatched junction nucleotides: 7. The CDR3 sequence is CASSTRGLGSNQPQHF. The CDR3 nucleotides read TGTGCCAGCAGTACCAGGGGGCTTGGGAGCAATCAGCCCCAGCATTTT.

The chain uses TRBV7-8 and TRBJ1-6; D may be TRBD1 (5 bases). The CDR3 runs 15 residues. The germline V and J ends were trimmed by 0 bases and 8 bases, with 11 bases remaining between them. Germline values: CDR1 SGHVS, CDR2 FQNEAQ. CDR3 DNA sequence: TGTGCCAGCAGCTTAGCGCTGGTGACAGATTCACCCCTCCACTTT. Its translation is CASSLALVTDSPLHF.

V usage is TRBV5-1 and J usage is TRBJ1-6, with TRBD1 matching 7 bases. The V segment lost 4 bases and the J segment 4 bases; nucleotides outside the gene matches: 5. The V gene's germline CDR1 is SGHRS and CDR2 YFSETQ. The CDR3 runs to 15 residues. The CDR3 loop is CASSRDSGYNSPLHF. CDR3 DNA sequence: TGCGCCAGCAGCCGGGACAGCGGATATAATTCACCCCTCCACTTT.